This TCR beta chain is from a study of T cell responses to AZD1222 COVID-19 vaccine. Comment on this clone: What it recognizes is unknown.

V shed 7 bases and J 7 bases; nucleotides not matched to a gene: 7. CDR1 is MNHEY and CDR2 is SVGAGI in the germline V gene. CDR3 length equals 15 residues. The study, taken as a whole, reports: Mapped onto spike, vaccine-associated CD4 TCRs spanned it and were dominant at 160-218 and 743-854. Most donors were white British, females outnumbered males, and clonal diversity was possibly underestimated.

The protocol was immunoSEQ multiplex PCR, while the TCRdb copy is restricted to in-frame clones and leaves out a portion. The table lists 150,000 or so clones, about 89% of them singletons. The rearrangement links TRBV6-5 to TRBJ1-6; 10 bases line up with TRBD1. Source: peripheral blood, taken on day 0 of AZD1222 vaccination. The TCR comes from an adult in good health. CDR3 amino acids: CASTFWTGGNSPLHF. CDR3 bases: TGTGCCAGCACTTTCTGGACAGGGGGAAATTCACCCCTCCACTTT.